Below are 3 T cell receptor beta chains sequenced from a single sample in a study of blood T cell repertoires in COVID-19 (dated by TCRdb to 2019 to 2021). Receptor libraries were prepared by the immunoSEQ multiplex PCR assay. TCRdb's version of the immuneACCESS table is confined to in-frame rearrangements and falls short of the full clone set. An unresolved V gene accounts for under half of the shortfall where checked; the remainder is of unknown origin. Here the sample has over 250,000 clones; roughly 86% occur a single time. The ten biggest clones cover roughly 2.5% of the sample. Sample: peripheral blood. The source of these receptors is a woman aged 50 to 60 with acute or convalescent COVID-19.

This chain connects TRBV5-1 to TRBJ2-2; 9 bases line up with TRBD2. The ends lost 5 bases at V and 8 bases at J; junction bases unmatched: 19. The CDR3 extends over 18 amino acids. Germline lookup yields CDR1 SGHRS and CDR2 YFSETQ. Written as DNA, the CDR3 is TGCGCCAGCAGTGTAACACCGGGACTAGCCGGGGTGACGGGGGAGCTGTTTTTT. This codes for CASSVTPGLAGVTGELFF. Drawing the rest from reference TRBV5-1 and TRBJ2-2, the complete variable domain is KAGVTQTPRYLIKTRGQQVTLSCSPISGHRSVSWYQQTPGQGLQFLFEYFSETQRNKGNFPGRFSGRQFSNSRSEMNVSTLELGDSALYLCASSVTPGLAGVTGELFFGEGSRLTVL.

The CDR3 sequence: CASSLLDSIPTIYF. The DNA for the CDR3 is TGTGCCAGCAGTTTATTGGACAGCATCCCCACCATATATTTT. The chain employs TRBV28 and TRBJ1-3; tentative D call: TRBD1 (6 bases). Germline V gene sequence: CDR1 MDHEN, CDR2 SYDVKM. The ends were cut back, 1 base at V and 9 bases at J, with 13 bases in the middle. This CDR3 is 14 amino acids long.

The sample holds one count of this clone. The chain recombines TRBV28 with TRBJ2-1; TRBD2 matches at 7 bases. J was trimmed by 5 bases and V by 6 bases; bases with no gene match: 4. This CDR3 spans 13 amino acids. The germline V gene encodes CDR1 MDHEN and CDR2 SYDVKM. CDR3 DNA sequence: TGTGCCAGCAGCAGGGAGGGGCACAATGAGCAGTTCTTC. Amino acid sequence: CASSREGHNEQFF.